Shown below are 11 T cell receptor beta chains from a single sample sequenced in a study of CD8+ T cells in alopecia areata. Once RNA had been extracted, it was reverse transcribed into cDNA to act as the sequencing template. The table came from immunoSEQ multiplex PCR; TCRdb's copy has only in-frame clones and leaves some out. The repertoire holds approximately 280,000 clones, with 55% to 70% as singletons. Treatment indicated: oral pan-JAK inhibitor, 5-10 mg twice daily. The sequencing used CD4+ T cells sorted from blood, collected at week 24, from a patient treated with tofacitinib. All receptors derive from a human donor with alopecia areata.

This clone was counted only a few times. This chain connects TRBV30 to TRBJ1-5; D possibly corresponds to TRBD1 (5 bases). Per the germline V gene, CDR1 is GTSNPN and CDR2 is SVGIG (reference sequence). The length of the CDR3 is 14 residues. Trimming took off 5 bases at V and 7 bases at J, with 18 bases between the two ends. CDR3 sequence (DNA): TGTGCCTGGTCTACGGGGCTGGGGGTCCAGCCCCAGCATTTT. Encoded protein: CAWSTGLGVQPQHF.

The rearrangement uses TRBV7-8 and TRBJ2-6; D is uncertain. This CDR3 has 15 residues. V was pared by 2 bases and J by 0 bases, with 5 bases between. Germline-derived CDR1 and CDR2 are SGHVS and FQNEAQ. DNA for the CDR3: TGTGCCAGCAGCTTACCGGCCTCTGGGGCCAACGTCCTGACTTTC. Its translation is CASSLPASGANVLTF. Filled out from reference TRBV7-8 and TRBJ2-6, the complete variable domain reads GAGVSQSPRYKVAKRGQDVALRCDPISGHVSLFWYQQALGQGPEFLTYFQNEAQLDKSGLPSDRFFAERPEGSVSTLKIQRTQQEDSAVYLCASSLPASGANVLTFGAGSRLTVL.

The chain uses TRBV29-1 and TRBJ2-7; 10 positions match TRBD1. CDR1 SQVTM and CDR2 ANQGSEA come from the germline V gene. Trimming at V came to 6 bases and at J to 1 base, leaving 12 bases not matched to a gene. The CDR3 covers 16 residues. CDR3 nucleotides: TGCAGCGTCCTAGGAGGTTGGACAGGGGGGTCCTACGAGCAGTACTTC. Protein product: CSVLGGWTGGSYEQYF.

The V call is TRBV5-1, the J call TRBJ2-2; D call uncertain. The CDR3 spans 14 residues. CDR1 is SGHRS, CDR2 YFSETQ, per germline. The V end was cut by 0 bases, the J end by 5 bases, with 8 bases between. CDR3 amino acids: CASSLAALTGELFF. As DNA, the CDR3 is TGCGCCAGCAGCTTGGCCGCGCTGACCGGGGAGCTGTTTTTT.

The chain recombines TRBV7-9 with TRBJ2-3; D may be TRBD2 (5 bases). Germline V CDR1 and CDR2: SEHNR, FQNEAQ (reference sequence). The germline V and J ends were trimmed by 1 base and 0 bases, with 14 bases remaining between them. The CDR3 loop spans 17 amino acids. In DNA form, the CDR3 reads TGTGCCAGCAGCTTAGGGAGGTCCTACCCTAGCACAGATACGCAGTATTTT. It codes for CASSLGRSYPSTDTQYF.

This chain joins TRBV6-5 and TRBJ1-5; TRBD1 agrees at 7 bases. The CDR3 spans 10 residues. V lost 4 bases to trimming and J lost 15 bases; unmatched junction nucleotides: 3. Germline V gives CDR1 MNHEY, CDR2 SVGAGI. CDR3 nucleotide sequence: TGTGCCAGCAGTTCAGGGGGGCGGCATTTT. Residues: CASSSGGRHF.

The sample holds a few counts of this clone. V gene TRBV5-1 combines with J gene TRBJ2-1, with D perhaps TRBD2 (6 bases). The CDR3 loop spans 14 amino acids. Trimming took off 1 base at V and 6 bases at J, with 11 bases between the two ends. Germline values: CDR1 SGHRS, CDR2 YFSETQ. DNA for the CDR3: TGCGCCAGCAGCTTGAGGCAGGGAGGCAATGAGCAGTTCTTC. Protein: CASSLRQGGNEQFF. The full variable domain, with the rest looked up from reference TRBV5-1 and TRBJ2-1, is KAGVTQTPRYLIKTRGQQVTLSCSPISGHRSVSWYQQTPGQGLQFLFEYFSETQRNKGNFPGRFSGRQFSNSRSEMNVSTLELGDSALYLCASSLRQGGNEQFFGPGTRLTVL.

The CDR3, as DNA: TGCAGCGTTGAAGATCTGCAGGGGCCAGGCTACGAGCAGTACTTC. Protein product: CSVEDLQGPGYEQYF. The J gene is TRBJ2-7, the V gene TRBV29-1; D is possibly TRBD1 (6 bases). CDR1 SQVTM and CDR2 ANQGSEA come from the germline V gene. This CDR3 region has 15 residues. Trimming took off 0 bases at V and 3 bases at J, with 15 bases between the two ends.

The chain joins TRBV4-1 to TRBJ2-3, with 8 nucleotides matching TRBD1. CDR1 and CDR2 (germline): MGHRA, YSYEKL. The CDR3 is made up of 17 amino acids. Trimming at V came to 1 base and at J to 1 base, leaving 7 bases not matched to a gene. For the CDR3, the DNA is TGCGCCAGCAGCCAAGGTAGACAGGGGCCCCGCACAGATACGCAGTATTTT. Amino acids: CASSQGRQGPRTDTQYF.

The chain joins TRBV2 to TRBJ1-1; weak D call: TRBD1 (6 bases). The germline gives CDR1 SNHLY, CDR2 FYNNEI. The V gene lost 4 bases and the J gene lost 5 bases, with 14 bases spanning the gap. This CDR3 is 14 amino acids long. The CDR3 DNA follows: TGTGCCAGCAGTGTAGGGGGGGCCTTAACTGAAGCTTTCTTT. Amino acid sequence: CASSVGGALTEAFF.

This clone has only a few counts. The gene calls are TRBV9 and TRBJ2-7; no definite D call. The V gene lost 0 bases and the J gene lost 6 bases, with 10 bases spanning the gap. CDR3 length: 13 amino acids. Germline CDR1 SGDLS, CDR2 YYNGEE. The DNA for the CDR3 is TGTGCCAGCAGCGTAGGCAGGTACTCCGAGCAGTACTTC. Translation gives CASSVGRYSEQYF.